These 13 T cell receptor beta chains were all obtained from the same sample, sequenced in a study of cytomegalovirus exposure and HLA in healthy donors. The PCR was carried out with 60 Vbeta primers and 13 Jbeta primers. The assay was immunoSEQ multiplex PCR, and TCRdb's table has in-frame clones only and misses some. Recorded for this sample: around 44,000 clones. Sequencing was carried out using PBMCs. These receptors originate from a male donor in good health and CMV-seropositive.

This chain connects TRBV11-2 to TRBJ1-2; TRBD1 matches 7 bases. CDR3 length: 17 residues. The J segment lost 6 bases and the V segment lost 5 bases, leaving 18 bases of the junction unmatched. Germline CDR1 and CDR2: SGHAT and FQNNGV. CDR3 sequence: CASSATGEWVGLDGYTF. The CDR3 nucleotides are TGTGCCAGCAGCGCAACAGGGGAGTGGGTTGGGCTTGATGGCTACACCTTC.

The chain recombines TRBV10-3 with TRBJ2-7, with D tentatively TRBD2 (5 bases). This CDR3 is built from 13 residues. CDR1 ENHRY and CDR2 SYGVKD come from the germline V gene. V was pared by 3 bases and J by 2 bases, with 8 bases between. The DNA of the CDR3 is TGTGCCATCAGTGATGAGGGCGCCTACGAGCAGTACTTC. Protein: CAISDEGAYEQYF.

The chain links TRBV6-1 to TRBJ1-2, with 7 bases that match TRBD1. J gave up 4 bases and V 1 base, and 3 bases lay outside the gene matches. Germline assignment: CDR1 MNHNS and CDR2 SASEGT. The CDR3 has 14 residues. The DNA of the CDR3 is TGTGCCAGCAGTGAAGACAGGGGACTCTATGGCTACACCTTC. Its translation: CASSEDRGLYGYTF.

The chain links TRBV7-2 to TRBJ1-1; D not certain. The CDR3 extends over 15 amino acids. The V gene's germline CDR1 is SGHTA and CDR2 FQGNSA. Trimming stripped 5 bases from V and 2 bases from J, with 15 bases between. CDR3 nucleotides: TGTGCCAGCAGCCGGGCTCCGGGGATCAACACTGAAGCTTTCTTT. Translation: CASSRAPGINTEAFF.

V usage is TRBV28 and J usage is TRBJ1-1; D is unresolved. The CDR3 is 13 residues long. Between the trimmed V and J ends, which lost 2 bases and 1 base, there was a span of 5 bases. CDR1 is MDHEN, CDR2 SYDVKM, per germline. In nucleotides, the CDR3 is TGTGCCAGCAGTTTAGGGCGGAACACTGAAGCTTTCTTT. The encoded protein is CASSLGRNTEAFF. Full variable domain (rest looked up from reference TRBV28 and TRBJ1-1): DVKVTQSSRYLVKRTGEKVFLECVQDMDHENMFWYRQDPGLGLRLIYFSYDVKMKEKGDIPEGYSVSREKKERFSLILESASTNQTSMYLCASSLGRNTEAFFGQGTRLTVV.

About this clone itself: Other DNA sequences from this sample encode an identical CDR3 as well. V and J are TRBV9 and TRBJ1-2; tentative D call: TRBD1 (5 bases). Germline lookup yields CDR1 SGDLS and CDR2 YYNGEE. Trimming removed 0 bases from V and 0 bases from J, with 12 bases in between. The CDR3 extends over 16 amino acids. The CDR3: CASSVDTGSANYGYTF. The CDR3, as DNA: TGTGCCAGCAGCGTAGATACAGGTTCAGCTAACTATGGCTACACCTTC.

The J gene is TRBJ1-2, the V gene TRBV7-3, with D perhaps TRBD1 (5 bases). V was clipped by 5 bases and J by 6 bases, with 19 bases between them. Germline-derived CDR1 and CDR2 are SGHTA and FQGTGA. The CDR3 contains 15 residues. The CDR3 is CASSQEGGGADGYTF. CDR3 coding DNA: TGTGCCAGCAGCCAAGAGGGTGGAGGGGCGGATGGCTACACCTTC. The variable domain in full, completed from reference TRBV7-3 and TRBJ1-2, reads GAGVSQTPSNKVTEKGKYVELRCDPISGHTALYWYRQSLGQGPEFLIYFQGTGAADDSGLPNDRFFAVRPEGSVSTLKIQRTERGDSAVYLCASSQEGGGADGYTFGSGTRLTVV.

The chain recombines TRBV7-2 with TRBJ2-5; 10 bases map to TRBD1. Germline CDR1 reads SGHTA; CDR2 reads FQGNSA. Trimming removed 1 base from V and 5 bases from J; junction bases left unmatched: 4. The CDR3 runs 15 residues. The CDR3 sequence: CASSLVGTGEETQYF. CDR3 nucleotides: TGTGCCAGCAGCTTAGTCGGGACAGGGGAGGAGACCCAGTACTTC.

The chain carries TRBV4-1 and TRBJ1-4; 9 bases align to TRBD1. J lost 0 bases, V lost 1 base, and 0 bases had no gene match. The CDR3 spans 16 residues. The germline CDR1 and CDR2 sequences are MGHRA and YSYEKL. The CDR3 reads CASSQGQGATNEKLFF. The CDR3 DNA sequence: TGCGCCAGCAGCCAAGGACAGGGGGCAACTAATGAAAAACTGTTTTTT.

DNA of the CDR3: TGCGCCAGCAGCGGGACGACAGGGGAGGGTGGGACCCAGTACTTC. Translated: CASSGTTGEGGTQYF. The chain employs TRBV5-1 and TRBJ2-5; tentative D call: TRBD1 (8 bases). The germline V gene has CDR1 SGHRS and CDR2 YFSETQ. This CDR3 comprises 15 residues. V lost 4 bases to trimming and J lost 7 bases, with 20 bases between them.

The V and J genes are TRBV13 and TRBJ2-7, with a possible D match to TRBD1 (6 bases). Germline CDR1 and CDR2: PRHDT and FYEKMQ (reference sequence). V gave up 8 bases and J gave up 7 bases, with 12 bases separating them. The length of the CDR3 is 11 residues. CDR3 DNA sequence: TGTGCCAGCGCAAGGACAGATGAGCAGTACTTC. Residues: CASARTDEQYF.

The chain links TRBV30 to TRBJ2-5; tentatively, D is TRBD1 (6 bases). There are 12 residues in the CDR3. The ends were cut back, 0 bases at V and 11 bases at J, with 13 bases in the middle. Germline V gene data show CDR1 as GTSNPN and CDR2 as SVGIG (reference sequence). CDR3 region: CAWSVTGTGQYF. The CDR3 coding sequence is TGTGCCTGGAGTGTTACAGGGACGGGGCAGTACTTC.

This chain joins TRBV30 and TRBJ1-2; tentatively, D is TRBD1 (6 bases). CDR1 and CDR2 (germline): GTSNPN, SVGIG (reference sequence). Trimming stripped 0 bases from V and 13 bases from J, with 21 bases between. There are 14 residues in the CDR3. CDR3 coding DNA: TGTGCCTGGAGTGTAGGACGGACAGCAATTCTGCTCACCTTC. Protein sequence: CAWSVGRTAILLTF.